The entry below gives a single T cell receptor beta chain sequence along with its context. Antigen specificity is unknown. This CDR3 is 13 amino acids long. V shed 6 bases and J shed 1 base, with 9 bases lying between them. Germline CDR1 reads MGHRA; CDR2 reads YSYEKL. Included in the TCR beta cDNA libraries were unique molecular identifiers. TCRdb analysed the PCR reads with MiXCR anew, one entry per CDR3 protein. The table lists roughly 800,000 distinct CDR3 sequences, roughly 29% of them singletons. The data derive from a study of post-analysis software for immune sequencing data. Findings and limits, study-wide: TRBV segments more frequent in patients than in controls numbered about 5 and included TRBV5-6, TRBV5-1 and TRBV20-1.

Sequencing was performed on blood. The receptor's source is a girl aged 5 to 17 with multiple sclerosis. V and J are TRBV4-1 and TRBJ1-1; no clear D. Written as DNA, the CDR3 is TGCGCCAGCAGGCAATTGACGAACACTGAAGCTTTCTTT. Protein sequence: CASRQLTNTEAFF.